This T cell receptor (beta chain) was profiled in a study of blood T cell repertoires in COVID-19. Study at large: Sites in the United States, Italy and Spain provided acute and convalescent COVID-19 samples. Nucleic acid was either cDNA or gDNA, and it came from T cells, B-cell-depleted T cells, or PBMCs.

Per the original methods: Quantification of nucleated cells was approximated via reference gene primer amplification. The data were produced by immunoSEQ multiplex PCR, yet TCRdb's version contains in-frame clones alone and is incomplete. V and J calls and clone size follow that table, whereas D and trimming were derived from the DNA. In the table there are 240,000 or so clones, about 80% of which are singletons. This clone was detected only once. This clonotype was obtained from a woman aged 80 or older with acute or convalescent COVID-19. Sample: peripheral blood.

CDR3 amino acids: CASSLETSPDTQYF. The CDR3 DNA is TGTGCCAGCAGCTTAGAGACTAGCCCCGATACGCAGTATTTT. The V and J genes are TRBV7-3 and TRBJ2-3; 7 nucleotides align to TRBD2. Germline V CDR1 and CDR2: SGHTA, FQGTGA. V lost 2 bases and J lost 6; bases outside the gene matches: 5. The CDR3 consists of 14 residues.